These T cell receptor beta chains were read from a single sample in a study of technical replicates of blood from a few donors. Generated by immunoSEQ multiplex PCR, the TCRdb table keeps only in-frame clones and is missing some. The table has tens of thousands of clones, under 99% seen once. Sequences were obtained from T cells isolated from PBMCs. The receptors originated from a human donor in good health. Both conserved end residues are part of each CDR3. The D gene is left open where the match is weak. A clone size is listed for some rows: how often the clone was seen (once, few, many), or a class if it is expanded.

v_gene: TRBV5-6
abundance: -
j_gene: TRBJ2-5
d_gene: -
CDR3nt: TGTGCCAGCAGCGGCGGATTACAAGAGACCCAGTACTTC
CDR3aa: CASSGGLQETQYF

v_gene: TRBV6-5
abundance: -
j_gene: TRBJ2-7
d_gene: TRBD1
CDR3nt: TGTGCCAGCTCAGGGGGTTACGAGCAGTACTTC
CDR3aa: CASSGGYEQYF

v_gene: TRBV19
abundance: -
j_gene: TRBJ1-4
d_gene: -
CDR3nt: TGTGCCAGTAGTGAACAGGTGAATGAAAAACTGTTTTTT
CDR3aa: CASSEQVNEKLFF

v_gene: TRBV11-3
abundance: -
j_gene: TRBJ2-1
d_gene: TRBD2
CDR3nt: TGTGCCAGCAGCTCCACTAGCGGGAGGTACAATGAGCAGTTCTTC
CDR3aa: CASSSTSGRYNEQFF

v_gene: TRBV15
abundance: -
j_gene: TRBJ2-6
d_gene: -
CDR3nt: TGTGCCACCAGCAGAGGTAACTCTGGGGCCAACGTCCTGACTTTC
CDR3aa: CATSRGNSGANVLTF

v_gene: TRBV14
abundance: -
j_gene: TRBJ2-7
d_gene: TRBD2
CDR3nt: TGTGCCAGCAGCCCGGGACTAGCGGGAGAATTCCCAAGGGAGCAGTACTTC
CDR3aa: CASSPGLAGEFPREQYF

v_gene: TRBV5-8
abundance: -
j_gene: TRBJ1-2
d_gene: TRBD1
CDR3nt: TGTGCCGGAACAGGGGGAAACTATGGCTACACCTTC
CDR3aa: CAGTGGNYGYTF

v_gene: TRBV30
abundance: -
j_gene: TRBJ2-7
d_gene: -
CDR3nt: TGTGCCTGGGCCCTATATTACGAGCAGTACTTC
CDR3aa: CAWALYYEQYF

v_gene: TRBV29-1
abundance: -
j_gene: TRBJ1-2
d_gene: -
CDR3nt: TGCAGCGTTGAAGGACTCGACGCTGGCTACACCTTC
CDR3aa: CSVEGLDAGYTF

v_gene: TRBV27
abundance: once
j_gene: TRBJ2-1
d_gene: TRBD2
CDR3nt: TGTGCCAGCAGTCCAGGGACTAGCGGGAGTAGGTCCTACAATGAGCAGTTCTTC
CDR3aa: CASSPGTSGSRSYNEQFF